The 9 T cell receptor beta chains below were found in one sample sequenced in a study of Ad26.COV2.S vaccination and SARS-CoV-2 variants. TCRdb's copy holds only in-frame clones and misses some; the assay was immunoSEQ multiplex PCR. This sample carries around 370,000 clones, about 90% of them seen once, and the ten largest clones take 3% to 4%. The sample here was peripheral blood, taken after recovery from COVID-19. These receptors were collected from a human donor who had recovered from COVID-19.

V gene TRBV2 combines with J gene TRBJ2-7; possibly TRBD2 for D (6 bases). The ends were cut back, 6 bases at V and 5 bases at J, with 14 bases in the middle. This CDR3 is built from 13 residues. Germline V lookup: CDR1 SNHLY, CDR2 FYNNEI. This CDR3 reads CASRETRNNEQYF. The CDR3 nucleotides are TGTGCCAGCAGGGAGACTAGGAACAACGAGCAGTACTTC.

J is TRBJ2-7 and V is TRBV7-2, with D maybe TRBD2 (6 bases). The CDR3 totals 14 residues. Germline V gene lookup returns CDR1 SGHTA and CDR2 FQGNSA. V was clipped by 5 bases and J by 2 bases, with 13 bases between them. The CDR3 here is CASSLTPGAYEQYF. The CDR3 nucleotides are TGTGCCAGCAGCCTAACCCCGGGGGCCTACGAGCAGTACTTC.

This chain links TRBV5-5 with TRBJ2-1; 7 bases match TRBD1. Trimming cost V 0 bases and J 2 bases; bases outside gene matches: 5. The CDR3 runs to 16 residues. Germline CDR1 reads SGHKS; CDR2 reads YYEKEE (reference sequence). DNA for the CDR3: TGTGCCAGCAGCTTGGTGGCGACAGGGCCCTACAATGAGCAGTTCTTC. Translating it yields CASSLVATGPYNEQFF.

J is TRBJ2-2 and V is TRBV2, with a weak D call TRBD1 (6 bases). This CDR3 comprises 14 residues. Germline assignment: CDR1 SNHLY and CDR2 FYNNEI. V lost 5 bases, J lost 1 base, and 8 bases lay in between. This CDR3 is CASSWTENTGELFF. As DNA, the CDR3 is TGTGCCAGCAGTTGGACAGAGAACACCGGGGAGCTGTTTTTT. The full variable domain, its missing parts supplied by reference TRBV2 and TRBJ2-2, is EPEVTQTPSHQVTQMGQEVILRCVPISNHLYFYWYRQILGQKVEFLVSFYNNEISEKSEIFDDQFSVERPDGSNFTLKIRSTKLEDSAMYFCASSWTENTGELFFGEGSRLTVL.

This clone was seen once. The CDR3 here is CASSQGSTDRAGYGYTF. In DNA form, the CDR3 reads TGCGCCAGCAGCCAAGGATCCACCGACAGGGCTGGCTATGGCTACACCTTC. The chain uses TRBV4-1 and TRBJ1-2, with 7 nucleotides matching TRBD1. Germline CDR1 reads MGHRA; CDR2 reads YSYEKL. The trim removed 1 base at V and 4 bases at J, leaving 12 bases unmatched. This CDR3 is 17 amino acids long.

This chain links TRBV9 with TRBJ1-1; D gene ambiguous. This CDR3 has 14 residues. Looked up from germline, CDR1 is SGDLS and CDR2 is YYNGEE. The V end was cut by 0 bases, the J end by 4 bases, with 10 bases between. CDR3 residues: CASSVGGPPTEAFF. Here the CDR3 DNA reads TGTGCCAGCAGCGTAGGCGGGCCTCCCACTGAAGCTTTCTTT.

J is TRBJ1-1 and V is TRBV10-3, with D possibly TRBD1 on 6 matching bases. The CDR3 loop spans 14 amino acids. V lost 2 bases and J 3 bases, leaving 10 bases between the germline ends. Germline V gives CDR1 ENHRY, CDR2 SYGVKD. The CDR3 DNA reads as TGTGCCATCAGTGAGGAAGGGACACACACTGAAGCTTTCTTT. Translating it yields CAISEEGTHTEAFF.

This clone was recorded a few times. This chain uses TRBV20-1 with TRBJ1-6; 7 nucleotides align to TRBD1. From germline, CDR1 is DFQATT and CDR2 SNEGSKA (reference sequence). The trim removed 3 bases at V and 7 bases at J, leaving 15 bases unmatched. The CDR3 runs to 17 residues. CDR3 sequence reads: CSASAGQAPSANSPLHF. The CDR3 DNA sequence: TGCAGTGCTAGTGCCGGACAGGCGCCGAGTGCAAATTCACCCCTCCACTTT.

DNA of the CDR3: TGCGCCAGCAGCTCCTTCGGAACAGGGGGCGTCAATAATTCACCCCTCCACTTT. It encodes CASSSFGTGGVNNSPLHF. The gene calls are TRBV5-1 and TRBJ1-6, with TRBD1 matching over 9 bases. Germline V lookup: CDR1 SGHRS, CDR2 YFSETQ. This CDR3 has 18 amino acids. Unmatched junction bases numbered 12, after V lost 3 bases and J lost 5 bases.